Below are 22 T cell receptor beta chains sequenced from a single sample in a study of T-cell reconstitution after alpha-beta-depleted transplantation in children. It was with unique molecular identifiers that the TCRbeta library was prepared. TCRdb processed the PCR reads anew with MiXCR; each CDR3 protein has one entry. The sample includes fewer than 550,000 distinct CDR3 sequences, about 10% of them seen just once. Sequencing used PBMCs, obtained before TCRalphabeta/CD19-depleted stem cell transplant. The receptors derive from a child aged 2-15 years with inherited bone marrow failure, due to receive a stem cell transplant.

Ten or more counts support this clonotype. The genes are TRBV19 and TRBJ2-1; D is undetermined. This CDR3 is 15 amino acids long. V lost 3 bases, J lost 0 bases, and 9 bases lay in between. Germline V gene data show CDR1 as LNHDA and CDR2 as SQIVND (reference sequence). The CDR3 region has the DNA TGTGCCAGTAGTATTAGAGAGAGCTCCTACAATGAGCAGTTCTTC. The encoded protein is CASSIRESSYNEQFF.

This clonotype was recorded a few times. The genes are TRBV25-1 and TRBJ2-2, with D possibly TRBD1 on 5 matching bases. The V gene's germline CDR1 is MGHDK and CDR2 SYGVNS. The CDR3 loop spans 14 amino acids. Trimming removed 7 bases from V and 4 bases from J, with 13 bases in between. CDR3 residues: CASTPPGFTGELFF. In DNA form, the CDR3 reads TGTGCCAGCACTCCTCCAGGGTTCACCGGGGAGCTGTTTTTT.

This clonotype was seen at least ten times. The rearrangement joins TRBV7-2 to TRBJ2-7, with D possibly matching TRBD2 (5 bases). V lost 0 bases and J 1 base, leaving 7 bases between the germline ends. The CDR3 length is 14 residues. CDR1 is SGHTA, CDR2 FQGNSA, per germline. The CDR3 spells CASSLALASYEQYF. The CDR3 DNA sequence: TGTGCCAGCAGCTTAGCCCTAGCTTCCTACGAGCAGTACTTC.

This clonotype appeared many times. This chain joins TRBV4-3 and TRBJ2-2, with 8 nucleotides matching TRBD1. The V segment lost 3 bases and the J segment 7 bases; nucleotides outside the gene matches: 10. Germline CDR1 is LGHNA and CDR2 is YSLEER. This CDR3 has 16 amino acids. In nucleotides, the CDR3 is TGCGCCAGCAGCCAGCAATCAGGGGGCAAGGGCGGGGAGCTGTTTTTT. Encoded protein: CASSQQSGGKGGELFF.

This clonotype was picked up a small number of times. This chain uses TRBV5-5 with TRBJ1-4, with TRBD1 matching 8 bases. With V trimmed by 4 bases and J by 9 bases, 14 bases remained unmatched. The CDR3 consists of 16 residues. Germline V gene lookup returns CDR1 SGHKS and CDR2 YYEKEE (reference sequence). The CDR3 here is CASSHTDTGGRQKLFF. CDR3 coding DNA: TGTGCCAGCAGCCACACTGATACAGGGGGAAGGCAAAAACTGTTTTTT.

This clonotype has a count of ten or more. V is TRBV7-2 and J is TRBJ2-7, with D perhaps TRBD1 (7 bases). CDR3 length: 14 residues. Trimming pared 4 bases from V and 3 bases from J, leaving 13 bases between. CDR1 SGHTA and CDR2 FQGNSA come from the germline V gene. Here the CDR3 reads CASSWGDSRYEQYF. The CDR3 DNA is TGTGCCAGCAGCTGGGGGGACAGCCGCTACGAGCAGTACTTC.

This clonotype occurred many times. The chain combines TRBV6-5 with TRBJ1-6; 7 bases line up with TRBD1. In germline, CDR1 is MNHEY, CDR2 SVGAGI. CDR3 length: 17 amino acids. V was clipped by 2 bases and J by 1 base; unmatched bases: 5. CDR3 DNA: TGTGCCAGCAGTTACGTCGGCAGGGGGTCCTATAATTCACCCCTCCACTTT. Residues: CASSYVGRGSYNSPLHF.

This clonotype has a count of ten or more. V and J are TRBV12-3 or TRBV12-4 and TRBJ2-3, with 12 bases matching TRBD2. J was trimmed by 10 bases and V by 0 bases; bases with no gene match: 17. CDR3 size: 19 residues. CDR3 in amino acids: CASSLALGWTSGVRAPQYF. DNA for the CDR3: TGTGCCAGCAGTTTAGCACTAGGATGGACTAGCGGGGTACGGGCTCCGCAGTATTTT.

Ten or more counts support this clonotype. This chain connects TRBV6-1 to TRBJ2-2, with TRBD2 matching 8 bases. This CDR3 contains 14 residues. Germline loops: CDR1 MNHNS, CDR2 SASEGT. Germline trimming cut 7 bases from V and 3 bases from J; bases unmatched to any gene: 4. The CDR3 protein is CASTREGHTGELFF. The CDR3 DNA reads TGTGCCAGCACACGGGAGGGCCACACCGGGGAGCTGTTTTTT.

This clonotype was recorded many times. The V and J genes are TRBV5-1 and TRBJ2-2, with D uncertain. The CDR3 spans 14 residues. V was cut by 0 bases and J by 2 bases, with 5 bases left in between. The V gene's germline CDR1 is SGHRS and CDR2 YFSETQ. CDR3 nucleotide sequence: TGCGCCAGCAGCTTGGAGGGTAACACCGGGGAGCTGTTTTTT. It encodes CASSLEGNTGELFF.

This clonotype came up a few times. The chain recombines TRBV29-1 with TRBJ1-2, with a possible D match to TRBD1 (6 bases). Germline V gives CDR1 SQVTM, CDR2 ANQGSEA. Trimming shortened V by 1 base and J by 4 bases, and 19 bases separated the two germline ends. This CDR3 contains 16 residues. CDR3 nucleotides: TGCAGCGTTGAAGCCCTAGACCGGACAGCCATCTATGGCTACACCTTC. Its protein is CSVEALDRTAIYGYTF.

Many counts were recorded for this clonotype. The chain has TRBV18 and TRBJ2-5; D gene uncertain. Germline V gene sequence: CDR1 KGHSH, CDR2 LQKENI. Trimming removed 3 bases from V and 5 bases from J, with 10 bases in between. The CDR3 spans 13 residues. The CDR3 sequence: CASSPGVDETQYF. The CDR3 DNA reads TGTGCCAGCTCACCCGGAGTTGACGAGACCCAGTACTTC.

This clonotype showed up just a few times. The chain combines TRBV4-2 with TRBJ2-7; TRBD2 matches at 10 bases. The J segment lost 2 bases and the V segment lost 0 bases, leaving 7 bases of the junction unmatched. The germline V gene has CDR1 LGHNA and CDR2 YNFKEQ. The CDR3 runs to 17 residues. CDR3 sequence (DNA): TGTGCCAGCAGCCAAGATACCGTGCTAGCGGGAGCCTACGAGCAGTACTTC. Amino acid sequence: CASSQDTVLAGAYEQYF.

This clonotype was observed many times. The J gene is TRBJ2-7, the V gene TRBV12-3 or TRBV12-4, with D perhaps matching TRBD2 (6 bases). This CDR3 has 15 residues. Trimming shortened V by 5 bases and J by 5 bases, and 19 bases separated the two germline ends. CDR3 nucleotide sequence: TGTGCCAGCAGTCCAATCGCGGGACCAACCCACGAGCAGTACTTC. It translates to CASSPIAGPTHEQYF.

This clonotype was counted between two and nine times. The genes are TRBV20-1 and TRBJ1-2; D gene uncertain. CDR3 length: 11 residues. The germline V and J ends were trimmed by 0 bases and 8 bases, with 7 bases remaining between them. CDR1 and CDR2 from the germline V gene are DFQATT and SNEGSKA (reference sequence). In DNA form, the CDR3 reads TGCAGTGCTAGAGATCTTCAAGGCTACACCTTC. This codes for CSARDLQGYTF.

This clonotype turned up a few times. The chain is built from TRBV20-1 and TRBJ2-3, with D possibly being TRBD2 (5 bases). The CDR3 loop spans 14 amino acids. Trimming removed 2 bases at V and 3 bases at J, with 12 bases between. Germline V gives CDR1 DFQATT, CDR2 SNEGSKA (reference sequence). In DNA form, the CDR3 reads TGCAGTGCTAGACTAGCTGGTTATACAGATACGCAGTATTTT. Protein: CSARLAGYTDTQYF.

This clonotype was seen more than once but under ten times. This chain connects TRBV20-1 to TRBJ1-2; 9 positions match TRBD1. Germline V lookup: CDR1 DFQATT, CDR2 SNEGSKA (reference sequence). The V and J ends lost 6 bases and 4 bases, in that order; junction bases with no gene match: 9. This CDR3 comprises 14 residues. The CDR3 loop is CSAAKQGASYGYTF. The CDR3 bases are TGCAGTGCAGCCAAACAGGGGGCTTCCTATGGCTACACCTTC.

A few counts support this clonotype. The rearrangement joins TRBV20-1 to TRBJ2-1; D is perhaps TRBD2 (5 bases). CDR1 and CDR2 (germline): DFQATT, SNEGSKA (reference sequence). The CDR3 extends over 14 amino acids. The ends were cut back, 6 bases at V and 3 bases at J, with 15 bases in the middle. The CDR3 DNA sequence: TGCAGTGCCCATACTCGGACTCACTACAATGAGCAGTTCTTC. Translation: CSAHTRTHYNEQFF.

This clonotype was counted many times. The chain is built from TRBV12-3 or TRBV12-4 and TRBJ1-1; the D gene is possibly TRBD1 (5 bases). Trimming took 3 bases from V and 4 from J, leaving 15 bases between them. The CDR3 length is 15 residues. CDR3 region: CASSFAGTRGTEAFF. CDR3 nucleotide sequence: TGTGCCAGCAGTTTCGCGGGGACCCGGGGCACTGAAGCTTTCTTT.

Ten or more counts support this clonotype. The rearrangement joins TRBV12-3 or TRBV12-4 to TRBJ2-6; D gene uncertain. The CDR3 has 17 amino acids. Deletions cut 2 bases from V and 1 base from J, with 12 bases between. CDR3 coding DNA: TGTGCCAGCAGTTTAAACAGAGGTCTTTCTGGGGCCAACGTCCTGACTTTC. It encodes CASSLNRGLSGANVLTF.

This clonotype was seen repeatedly, ten times or more. The chain couples TRBV27 to TRBJ2-1; 13 bases are shared with TRBD2. The CDR3 is 19 residues long. CDR1 and CDR2 (germline): MNHEY, SMNVEV (reference sequence). V dropped 6 bases and J dropped 0; count of bases not matched to a gene: 11. CDR3 DNA sequence: TGTGCCAGCAGAGGTTGGGGACTAGCGGGACCAAGCTCCTACAATGAGCAGTTCTTC. Its protein is CASRGWGLAGPSSYNEQFF.

Ten or more counts support this clonotype. This sequence joins TRBV20-1 and TRBJ1-1; weak D call: TRBD1 (6 bases). Trimming removed 0 bases at V and 3 bases at J, with 11 bases between. The CDR3 runs 14 residues. Germline CDR1 DFQATT, CDR2 SNEGSKA (reference sequence). The CDR3 sequence is CSARDEGQDTEAFF. DNA of the CDR3: TGCAGTGCTAGAGATGAGGGACAAGACACTGAAGCTTTCTTT.